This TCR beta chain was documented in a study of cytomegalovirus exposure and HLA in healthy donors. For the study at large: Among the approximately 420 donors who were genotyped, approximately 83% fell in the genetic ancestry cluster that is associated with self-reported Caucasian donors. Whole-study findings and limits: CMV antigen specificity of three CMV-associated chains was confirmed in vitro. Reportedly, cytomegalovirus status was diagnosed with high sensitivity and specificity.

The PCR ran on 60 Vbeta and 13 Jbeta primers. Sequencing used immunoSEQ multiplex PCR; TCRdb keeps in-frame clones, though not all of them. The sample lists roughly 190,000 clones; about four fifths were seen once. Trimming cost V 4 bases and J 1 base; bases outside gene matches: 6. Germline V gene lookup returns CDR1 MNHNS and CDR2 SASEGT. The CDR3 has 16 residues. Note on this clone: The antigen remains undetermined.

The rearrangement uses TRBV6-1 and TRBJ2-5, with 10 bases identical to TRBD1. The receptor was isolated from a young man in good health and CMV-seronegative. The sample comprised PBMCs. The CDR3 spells CASSGRGQGFQETQYF. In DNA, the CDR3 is TGTGCCAGCAGTGGAAGGGGACAGGGGTTCCAAGAGACCCAGTACTTC.